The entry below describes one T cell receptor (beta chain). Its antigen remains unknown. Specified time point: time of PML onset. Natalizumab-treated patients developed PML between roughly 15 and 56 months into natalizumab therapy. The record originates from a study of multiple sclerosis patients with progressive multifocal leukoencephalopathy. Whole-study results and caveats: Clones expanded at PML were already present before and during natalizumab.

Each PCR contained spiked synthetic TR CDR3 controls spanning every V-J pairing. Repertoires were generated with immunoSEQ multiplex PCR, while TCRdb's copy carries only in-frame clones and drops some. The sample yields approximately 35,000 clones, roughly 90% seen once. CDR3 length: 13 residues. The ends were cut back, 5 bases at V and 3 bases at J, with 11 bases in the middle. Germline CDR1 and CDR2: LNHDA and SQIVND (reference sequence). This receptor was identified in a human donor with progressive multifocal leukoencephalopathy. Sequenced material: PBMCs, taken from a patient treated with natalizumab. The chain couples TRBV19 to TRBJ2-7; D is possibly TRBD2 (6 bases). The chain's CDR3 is CASSAGRIYEQYF. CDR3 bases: TGTGCCAGTAGTGCGGGACGGATCTACGAGCAGTACTTC.